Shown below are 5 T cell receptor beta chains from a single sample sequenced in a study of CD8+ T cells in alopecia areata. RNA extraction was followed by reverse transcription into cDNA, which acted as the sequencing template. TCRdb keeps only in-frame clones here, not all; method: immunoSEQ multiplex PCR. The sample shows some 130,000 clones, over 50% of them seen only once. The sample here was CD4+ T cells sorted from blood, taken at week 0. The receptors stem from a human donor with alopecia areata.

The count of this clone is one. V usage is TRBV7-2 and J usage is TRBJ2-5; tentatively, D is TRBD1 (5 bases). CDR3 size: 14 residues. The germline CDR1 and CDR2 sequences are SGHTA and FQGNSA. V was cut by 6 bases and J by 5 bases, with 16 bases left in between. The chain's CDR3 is CASSYQGFEETQYF. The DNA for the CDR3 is TGTGCCAGCAGTTATCAGGGTTTTGAGGAGACCCAGTACTTC.

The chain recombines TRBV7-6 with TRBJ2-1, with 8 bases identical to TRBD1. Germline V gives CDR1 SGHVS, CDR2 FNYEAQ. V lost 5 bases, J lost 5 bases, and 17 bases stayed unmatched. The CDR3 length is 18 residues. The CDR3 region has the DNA TGTGCCAGCAGCCTAGAAGGTGGTTGGCAGGGGGCGAACAATGAGCAGTTCTTC. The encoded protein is CASSLEGGWQGANNEQFF.

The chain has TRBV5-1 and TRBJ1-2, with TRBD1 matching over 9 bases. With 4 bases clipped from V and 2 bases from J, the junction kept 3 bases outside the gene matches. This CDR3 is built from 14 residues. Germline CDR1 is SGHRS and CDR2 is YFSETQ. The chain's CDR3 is CASSGGTGNYGYTF. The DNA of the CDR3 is TGCGCCAGCAGCGGGGGGACAGGGAACTATGGCTACACCTTC.

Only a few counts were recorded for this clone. CDR3 nucleotides: TGTGCCAGTAGTATAGGTTGGGACAGGGTGGCCGAAGATCAGCCCCAGCATTTT. Amino acids: CASSIGWDRVAEDQPQHF. This chain uses TRBV19 with TRBJ1-5; 9 bases align to TRBD1. The length of the CDR3 is 18 residues. Germline V CDR1 and CDR2: LNHDA, SQIVND (reference sequence). V lost 1 base to trimming and J lost 5 bases; unmatched junction nucleotides: 12.

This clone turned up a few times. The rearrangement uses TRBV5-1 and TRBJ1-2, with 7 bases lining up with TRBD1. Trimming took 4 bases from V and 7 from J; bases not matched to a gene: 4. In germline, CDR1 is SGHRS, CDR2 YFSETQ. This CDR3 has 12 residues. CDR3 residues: CASSEDRIGYTF. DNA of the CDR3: TGCGCCAGCAGCGAGGACAGGATTGGCTACACCTTC.